Listed below are T cell receptor beta chains from one sample, sequenced in a study of blood T cell repertoires in COVID-19. Assay: immunoSEQ multiplex PCR; the TCRdb copy retains only in-frame clones and omits some. The table shows about 200,000 clones, with around 85% occurring only once. The sequencing sample was made of peripheral blood. The receptors were gathered from a human donor in a cohort sampled during active COVID-19. Both conserved end residues are part of each CDR3. Each record gives: CDR3 protein, J gene, V gene.

CDR3aa: CASSGPGTNNEKLFF; j_gene: TRBJ1-4; v_gene: TRBV5-1
CDR3aa: CACRVRGGGYNEQYF; j_gene: TRBJ2-7; v_gene: TRBV30
CDR3aa: CASSVTSGRIDTQYF; j_gene: TRBJ2-3; v_gene: TRBV9
CDR3aa: CASYTGGLYNEQFF; j_gene: TRBJ2-1; v_gene: TRBV28
CDR3aa: CASKAPGQGPYNEQFF; j_gene: TRBJ2-1; v_gene: TRBV19
CDR3aa: CASSQEGGSQPQHF; j_gene: TRBJ1-5; v_gene: TRBV4-1
CDR3aa: CATSDFGQGWGELFF; j_gene: TRBJ2-2; v_gene: TRBV24-1
CDR3aa: CASDAAGGGNEQFF; j_gene: TRBJ2-1; v_gene: TRBV28
CDR3aa: CASSYAGTGVEQYF; j_gene: TRBJ2-7; v_gene: TRBV6-5
CDR3aa: CASSYVGGRGSYEQYF; j_gene: TRBJ2-7; v_gene: TRBV6-5
CDR3aa: CASSLGGNSPLHF; j_gene: TRBJ1-6; v_gene: TRBV7-8
CDR3aa: CASRTSGSKYEQYF; j_gene: TRBJ2-7; v_gene: TRBV10-1
CDR3aa: CSAVGIRTEAFF; j_gene: TRBJ1-1; v_gene: TRBV29-1
CDR3aa: CASSGTGGEKLFF; j_gene: TRBJ1-4; v_gene: TRBV27
CDR3aa: CASSYLGVGADTQYF; j_gene: TRBJ2-3; v_gene: TRBV6-2/TRBV6-3
CDR3aa: CASSQGWVTEAFF; j_gene: TRBJ1-1; v_gene: TRBV6-5
CDR3aa: CAIRHSGSGKDTQYF; j_gene: TRBJ2-3; v_gene: TRBV10-3
CDR3aa: CASSKGGHSAKNIQYF; j_gene: TRBJ2-4; v_gene: TRBV19
CDR3aa: CASSARDRVSEQYF; j_gene: TRBJ2-7; v_gene: TRBV9
CDR3aa: CASSIAPDTTYEQYF; j_gene: TRBJ2-7; v_gene: TRBV19
CDR3aa: CAISGQGSAGELFF; j_gene: TRBJ2-2; v_gene: TRBV10-3
CDR3aa: CASSLARDSYEQYF; j_gene: TRBJ2-7; v_gene: TRBV2